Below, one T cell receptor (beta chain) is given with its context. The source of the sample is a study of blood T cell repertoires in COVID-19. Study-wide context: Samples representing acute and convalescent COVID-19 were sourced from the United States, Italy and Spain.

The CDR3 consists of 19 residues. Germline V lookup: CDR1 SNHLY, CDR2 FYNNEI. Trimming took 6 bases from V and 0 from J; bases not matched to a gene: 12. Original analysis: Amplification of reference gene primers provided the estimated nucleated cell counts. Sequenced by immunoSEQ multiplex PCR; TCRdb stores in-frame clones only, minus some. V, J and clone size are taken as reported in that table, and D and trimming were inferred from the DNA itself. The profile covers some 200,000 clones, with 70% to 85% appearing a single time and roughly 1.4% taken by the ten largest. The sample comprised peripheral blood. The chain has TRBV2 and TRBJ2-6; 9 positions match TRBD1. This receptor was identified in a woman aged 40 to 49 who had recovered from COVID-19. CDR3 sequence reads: CASRMDLGQGSSGANVLTF. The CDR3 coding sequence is TGTGCCAGCAGGATGGACCTGGGACAGGGTAGCTCTGGGGCCAACGTCCTGACTTTC. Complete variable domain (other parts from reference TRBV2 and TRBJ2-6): EPEVTQTPSHQVTQMGQEVILRCVPISNHLYFYWYRQILGQKVEFLVSFYNNEISEKSEIFDDQFSVERPDGSNFTLKIRSTKLEDSAMYFCASRMDLGQGSSGANVLTFGAGSRLTVL.